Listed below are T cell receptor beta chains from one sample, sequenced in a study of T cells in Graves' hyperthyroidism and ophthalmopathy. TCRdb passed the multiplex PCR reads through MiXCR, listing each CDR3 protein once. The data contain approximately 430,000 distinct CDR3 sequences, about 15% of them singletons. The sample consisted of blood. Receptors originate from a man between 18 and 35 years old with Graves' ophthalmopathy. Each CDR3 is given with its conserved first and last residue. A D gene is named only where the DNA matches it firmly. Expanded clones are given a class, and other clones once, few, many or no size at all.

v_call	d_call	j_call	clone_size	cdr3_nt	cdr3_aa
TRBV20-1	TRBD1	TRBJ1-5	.	TGCAGTGCTTCTGGTTGGGGACAGGGGGAGGAGGGCAATCAGCCCCAGCATTTT	CSASGWGQGEEGNQPQHF
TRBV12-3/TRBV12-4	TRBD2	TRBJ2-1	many	TGTGCCAGCAGTCCACTAGCGGGAACCCACCTAGGTTTCTATGAGCAGTTCTTC	CASSPLAGTHLGFYEQFF
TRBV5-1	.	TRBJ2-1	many	TGCGCCAGCAGCTTGGCTGGGTCCAATGAGCAGTTCTTC	CASSLAGSNEQFF
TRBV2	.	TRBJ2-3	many	TGTGCCAGCACGGCGCCAGATACGCAGTATTTT	CASTAPDTQYF
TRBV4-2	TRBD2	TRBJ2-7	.	TGTGCCAGCAGCCAGGTTCTAGCGGGGCGCAACTACGAGCAGTACTTC	CASSQVLAGRNYEQYF
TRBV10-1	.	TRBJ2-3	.	TGCGCCAGCAGTGCCGGACGGGAAATTACGCAGTATTTT	CASSAGREITQYF
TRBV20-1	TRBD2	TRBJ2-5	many	TGCAGTGCTAGACTAGCGGGGGGTGGAGAGACCCAGTACTTC	CSARLAGGGETQYF
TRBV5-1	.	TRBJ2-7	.	TGCGCCAGCATGAAGGGGGGGGGGGGCGAGCAGTACTTC	CASMKGGGGEQYF
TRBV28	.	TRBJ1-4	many	TGTGCCAGCACGCTCGGACAGTTTAATGAAAAACTGTTTTTT	CASTLGQFNEKLFF
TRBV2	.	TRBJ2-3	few	TGTGCCAGCAGTTATCAAGATACGCAGTATTTT	CASSYQDTQYF
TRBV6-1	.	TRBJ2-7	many	TGTGCCAGCAGTGAAAAGTGGTGGTGGGCGGTGAGTGATCGGTCCTACGAGCAGTACTTC	CASSEKWWWAVSDRSYEQYF
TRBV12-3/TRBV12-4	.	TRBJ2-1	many	TGTGCCAGCAGCACGACCAGAGACAATGAGCAGTTCTTC	CASSTTRDNEQFF
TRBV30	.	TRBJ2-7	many	TGTGCCTGGAGTTTCCCGCGGCCCTCCTACGAGCAGTACTTC	CAWSFPRPSYEQYF
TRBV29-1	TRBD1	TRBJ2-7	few	TGCAGCGCCTCCCCCGGGACAGGGTACTACGAGCAGTACTTC	CSASPGTGYYEQYF
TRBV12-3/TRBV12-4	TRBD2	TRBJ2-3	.	TGTGCCAGCAGTTCACTAGCGGGGGGGCGGGCAGATACGCAGTATTTT	CASSSLAGGRADTQYF
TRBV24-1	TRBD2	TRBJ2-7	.	TGTGCCACCAGTGATTCGGGCGGGAGGCCCTACGAGCAGTACTTC	CATSDSGGRPYEQYF
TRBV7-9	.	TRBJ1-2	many	TGTGCCAGCAGCCCGCCCTCTCACTATGGCTACACCTTC	CASSPPSHYGYTF
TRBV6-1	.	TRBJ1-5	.	TGTGCCAGCAGTGTGGACAGTAGCAATCAGCCCCAGCATTTT	CASSVDSSNQPQHF
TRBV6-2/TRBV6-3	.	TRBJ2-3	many	TGTGCCAGCAGTTACAGCCTTACGCAGTATTTT	CASSYSLTQYF
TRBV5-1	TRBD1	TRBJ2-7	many	TGCGCCAGCAGCCCTGGGGACAGCTCCTACGAGCAGTACTTC	CASSPGDSSYEQYF
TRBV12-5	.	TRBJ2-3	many	TGTGCTAGTGGTTTCACAGATACGCAGTATTTT	CASGFTDTQYF
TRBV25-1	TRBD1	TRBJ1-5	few	TGTGCCAGCAGTGCCACAGGGGGTGGTAGTCAGCCCCAGCATTTT	CASSATGGGSQPQHF
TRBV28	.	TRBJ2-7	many	TGTGCCAGCAGTCCCCTCGTCTACGAGCAGTACTTC	CASSPLVYEQYF
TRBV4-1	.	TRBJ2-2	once	TGCGCCAGCAGCCAAGTCAATAGCGTACCCGGGGAGCTGTTTTTT	CASSQVNSVPGELFF
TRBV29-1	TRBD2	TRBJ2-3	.	TGCAGCGTTGTTTGGGCAGGGACTAGCGGAAGCACAGATACGCAGTATTTT	CSVVWAGTSGSTDTQYF
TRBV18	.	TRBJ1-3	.	TGTGCCAGCTCGGATAGGGGCTCTGGAAACACCATATATTTT	CASSDRGSGNTIYF
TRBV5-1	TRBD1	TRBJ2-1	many	TGCGCCAGCAGCCCCGGGACAGGGGGCGCCCCCCACAATGAGCAGTTCTTC	CASSPGTGGAPHNEQFF
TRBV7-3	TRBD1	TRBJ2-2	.	TGTGCCAGCAGACCCGGTGCAGGGGGCATCGGGGAGCTGTTTTTT	CASRPGAGGIGELFF
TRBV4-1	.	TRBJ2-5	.	TGCGCCAGCAGCCAAAGGACTGCTCAAGAGACCCAGTACTTC	CASSQRTAQETQYF
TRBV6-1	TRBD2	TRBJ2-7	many	TGTGCCAGCAGTGAAGCGCTAGCGGGATTCTACGAGCAGTACTTC	CASSEALAGFYEQYF
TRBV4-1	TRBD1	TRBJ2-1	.	TGCGCCAGCAGCCACATAACAGGGGCCCAAAGGGGTGAGCAGTTCTTC	CASSHITGAQRGEQFF
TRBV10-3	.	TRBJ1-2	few	TGTGCCATCAGTGAGTTGTGGGACGGCCCTCGGGGCTACACCTTC	CAISELWDGPRGYTF
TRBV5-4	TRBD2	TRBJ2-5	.	TGTGCCAGCAGCTTGGGGACTAGCGGGAGGTCGATCCAAGAGACCCAGTACTTC	CASSLGTSGRSIQETQYF
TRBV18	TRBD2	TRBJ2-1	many	TGTGCCAGCTCACCGGGACTAGCGGATACCAATGAGCAGTTCTTC	CASSPGLADTNEQFF
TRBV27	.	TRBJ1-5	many	TGTGCCAGCAGCCCTAGAGTCTGGGGTGAACAGCCCCAGCATTTT	CASSPRVWGEQPQHF
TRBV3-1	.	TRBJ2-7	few	TGTGCCAGCAGCCACCGAGAGGGGATAAGCGCCTACGAGCAGTACTTC	CASSHREGISAYEQYF
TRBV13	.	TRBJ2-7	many	TGTGCCAGCAGCGATCACAGGGTCGGGGAGCAGTACTTC	CASSDHRVGEQYF
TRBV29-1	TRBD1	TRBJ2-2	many	TGCAGCGTTGAAAACCTGGACAGGGACACCGGGGAGCTGTTTTTT	CSVENLDRDTGELFF
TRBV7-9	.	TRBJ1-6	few	TGTGCCAGCAGCTCCCGACCGAATTGGACACCCCTCCACTTT	CASSSRPNWTPLHF
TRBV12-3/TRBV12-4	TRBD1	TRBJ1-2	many	TGTGCCAGCAGATCAGGACAGGGCCGGGGCTACACCTTC	CASRSGQGRGYTF
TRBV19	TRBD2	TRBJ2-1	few	TGTGCCAGTAGTATTAGCGGGGGACCCTACAATGAGCAGTTCTTC	CASSISGGPYNEQFF
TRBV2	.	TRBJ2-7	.	TGTGCCACTGGGACGCATTCCTACGAGCAGTACTTC	CATGTHSYEQYF
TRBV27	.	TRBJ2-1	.	TGTGCCAGCAGTTACGGCACTAGAGGAGGGGAGCAGTTCTTC	CASSYGTRGGEQFF
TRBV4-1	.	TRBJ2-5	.	TGTGCCAGCAGCCAAGATGGGGACGGCGGTTCTGAGACCCAGTACTTC	CASSQDGDGGSETQYF
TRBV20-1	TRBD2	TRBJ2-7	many	TGCAGTGCCTGGACTAGCGGGGGCTACGAGCAGTACTTC	CSAWTSGGYEQYF
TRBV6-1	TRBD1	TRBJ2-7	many	TGTGCCAGCAGGGACAGGGGGCTTAACGAGCAGTACTTC	CASRDRGLNEQYF
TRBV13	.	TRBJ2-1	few	TGTGCCAGCAGCTTACCCCGGGGGGCGTGCAATGAGCAGTTCTTC	CASSLPRGACNEQFF
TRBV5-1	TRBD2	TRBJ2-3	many	TGCGCCAGCAGGCTCGGACTAGCGGGAAGCACAGATACGCAGTATTTT	CASRLGLAGSTDTQYF
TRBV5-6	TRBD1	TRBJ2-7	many	TGTGCCAGCAGCTGGACAGGGGGTCTATCCGAGCAGTACTTC	CASSWTGGLSEQYF
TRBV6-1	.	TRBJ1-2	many	TGTGCCAGGGGGGCACGCGTCCCTCCCTATGGCTACACCTTC	CARGARVPPYGYTF
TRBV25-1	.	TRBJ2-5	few	TGTGCCAGCAGTGACGAAAGGGAAATCCAAGAGACCCAGTACTTC	CASSDEREIQETQYF
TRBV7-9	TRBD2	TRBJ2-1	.	TGTGCCAGCAGCTCGGGGGGGTTCGCCAATGAGCAGTTCTTC	CASSSGGFANEQFF
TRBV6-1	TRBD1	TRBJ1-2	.	TGTGCCAGCAGTAATCGTACCGGGACAGGGGACGGGATAGAGTGGTATGGCTACACCTTC	CASSNRTGTGDGIEWYGYTF
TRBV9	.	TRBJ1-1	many	TGTGCCAGCAGCGGCACCGCGTTCTCTGAAGCTTTCTTT	CASSGTAFSEAFF
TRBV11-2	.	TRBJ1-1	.	TGTGCCAGCAGCTTAGGGGTAGGGAAAGCTTTCTTT	CASSLGVGKAFF
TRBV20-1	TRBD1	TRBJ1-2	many	TGCAGTGCTAAAGGACAGGGGGGCTACACCTTC	CSAKGQGGYTF
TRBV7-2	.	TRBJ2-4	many	TGTGCCAGCAGCTTCTCGGGAGCCAAAAACATTCAGTACTTC	CASSFSGAKNIQYF